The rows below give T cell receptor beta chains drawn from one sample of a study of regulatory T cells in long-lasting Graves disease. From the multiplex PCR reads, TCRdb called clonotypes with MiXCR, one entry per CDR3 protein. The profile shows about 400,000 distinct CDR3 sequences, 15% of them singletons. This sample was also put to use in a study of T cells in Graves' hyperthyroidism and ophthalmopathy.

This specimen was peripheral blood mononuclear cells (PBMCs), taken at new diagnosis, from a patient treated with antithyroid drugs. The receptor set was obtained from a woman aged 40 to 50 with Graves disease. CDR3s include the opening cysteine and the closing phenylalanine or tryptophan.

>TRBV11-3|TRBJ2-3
CASSFGTRGSTDTQYF
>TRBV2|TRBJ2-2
CASSEGELIAGELFF
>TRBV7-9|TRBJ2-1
CASSLPLPSGRVNNEQFF
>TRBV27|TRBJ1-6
CASSFGTAINSPLHF
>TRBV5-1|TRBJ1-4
CASSLKEGEGRANEKLFF
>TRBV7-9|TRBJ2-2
CASSLDPGLNTGELFF
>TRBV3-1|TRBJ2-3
CASSQGTREWITDTQYF
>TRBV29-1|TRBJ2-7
CSVALDRFYEQYF
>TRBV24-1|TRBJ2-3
CATNRDGQTDTQYF
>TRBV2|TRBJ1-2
CASSERQAYYGYTF
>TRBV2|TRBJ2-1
CASSKGQGGNEQFF
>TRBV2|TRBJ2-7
CASTNFDYEQYF
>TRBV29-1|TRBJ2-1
CSAYGTLPEQFF
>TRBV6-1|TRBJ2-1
CASRAPGLAGLYEQFF
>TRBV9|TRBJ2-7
CASSVGRAGEQYF
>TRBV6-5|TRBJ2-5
CASSFGAGEETQYF
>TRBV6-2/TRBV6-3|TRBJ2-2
CASSYGGSSGIWSTGELFF
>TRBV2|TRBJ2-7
CASSERQVGSYEQYF
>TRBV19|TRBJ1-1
CASSIDSVNTEAFF
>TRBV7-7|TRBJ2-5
CASSPLAIQETQYF
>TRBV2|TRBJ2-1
CASSEATGSPAYNEQFF
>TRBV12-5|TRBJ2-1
CASGFLITGVRDNEQFF
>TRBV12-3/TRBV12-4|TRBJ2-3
CASSFVGPDTQYF
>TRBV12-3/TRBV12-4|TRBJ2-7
CASSLARDDYEQYF
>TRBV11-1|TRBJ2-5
CASSLEAGRETQYF
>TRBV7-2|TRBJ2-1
CASSSSGVNLYNEQFF
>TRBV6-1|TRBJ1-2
CASSRTLTGSSNYGYTF
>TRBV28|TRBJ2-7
CATETGAWGEQYF
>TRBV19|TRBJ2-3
CASSIAVSTDTQYF
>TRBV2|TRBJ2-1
CASSATGIFPNEQFF
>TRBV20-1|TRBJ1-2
CSARDRVYGYTF
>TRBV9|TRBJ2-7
CASSVVPDVGPYEQYF
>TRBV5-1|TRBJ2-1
CASSLWSGSSNEQFF
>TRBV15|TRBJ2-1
CATSKGLAGARNEQFF
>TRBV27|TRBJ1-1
CASSLSFTGLDTEAFF
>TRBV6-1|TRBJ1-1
CASSRWNTEAFF
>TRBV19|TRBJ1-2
CASSIRSTGGRDGYTF
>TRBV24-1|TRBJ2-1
CATSDFTGGNEQFF
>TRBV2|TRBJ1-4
CASSGERNNEKLFF
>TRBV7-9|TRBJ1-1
CASSFLDKNTEAFF
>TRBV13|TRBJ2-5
CASSLLLRRELLHTNSETQYF
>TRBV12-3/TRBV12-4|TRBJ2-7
CASTLGLARYEQYF
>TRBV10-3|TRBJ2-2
CAISGVRGRNTGELFF
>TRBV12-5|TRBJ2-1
CASGLVPDATGTGYNEQFF
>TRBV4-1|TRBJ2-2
CASSPEESGFNTGELFF
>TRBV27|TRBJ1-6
CASSLKGSSPLHF
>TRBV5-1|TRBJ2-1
CASSRTGPTVYNEQFF
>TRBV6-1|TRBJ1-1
CASIAPSGGVGTEAFF